This passage covers 23 T cell receptor beta chains from one sample sequenced in a study of T cells in Graves' hyperthyroidism and ophthalmopathy. From RNA transcripts, TCR beta CDR3 regions were amplified. First-round RT-PCR with HTBI primers amplified the TCR CDR3 region. Each CDR3 protein is one row after TCRdb ran MiXCR on the multiplex PCR reads. The sample has 800,000 or so distinct CDR3 sequences; more than 30% are singletons. Sequences were obtained from blood. All receptors come from a young man with Graves' hyperthyroidism.

V usage is TRBV12-3 or TRBV12-4 and J usage is TRBJ1-1, with D possibly matching TRBD1 (6 bases). Trimming removed 7 bases at V and 0 bases at J, with 18 bases between. This CDR3 region has 16 residues. The CDR3 coding sequence is TGTGCCAGCATAATGAGGGGGGGGCGAATGAACACTGAAGCTTTCTTT. This gives the protein CASIMRGGRMNTEAFF.

This clonotype was counted many times. The V gene is TRBV7-2, the J gene TRBJ2-5; D not resolved. The CDR3 sequence is 14 residues long. CDR1 is SGHTA and CDR2 is FQGNSA in the germline V gene. Deletions cut 3 bases from V and 5 bases from J, with 13 bases between. The DNA of the CDR3 is TGTGCCAGCAGCTTCGAATTGGCGCGTGAGACCCAGTACTTC. It translates to CASSFELARETQYF.

This clonotype was picked up many times. The chain has TRBV6-5 and TRBJ1-4; the D gene is possibly TRBD1 (5 bases). The CDR3 totals 13 residues. V was cut by 4 bases and J by 8 bases, with 11 bases left in between. Germline assignment: CDR1 MNHEY and CDR2 SVGAGI. The chain's CDR3 is CASSLGRGEKLFF. CDR3 in DNA: TGTGCCAGCAGTTTGGGTCGGGGGGAAAAACTGTTTTTT.

This clonotype was counted many times. The chain employs TRBV20-1 and TRBJ1-1, with D uncertain. Germline assignment: CDR1 DFQATT and CDR2 SNEGSKA (reference sequence). V gave up 5 bases and J gave up 0 bases, with 10 bases separating them. The CDR3 length is 13 residues. The CDR3 nucleotides read TGCAGTGCTCAGAACCAGATGAACACTGAAGCTTTCTTT. This encodes CSAQNQMNTEAFF.

The rearrangement joins TRBV10-2 to TRBJ1-2; tentative D call: TRBD1 (5 bases). V was trimmed by 6 bases and J by 2 bases, leaving 10 bases between them. This CDR3 has 13 residues. Per the germline V gene, CDR1 is WSHSY and CDR2 is SAAADI. This CDR3 reads CASRVDSNYGYTF. Here the CDR3 DNA reads TGCGCCAGCAGGGTTGACAGCAACTATGGCTACACCTTC.

The V and J genes are TRBV9 and TRBJ2-7; TRBD2 might be the D (6 bases). Germline V gene lookup returns CDR1 SGDLS and CDR2 YYNGEE. CDR3 length: 16 residues. V was shortened by 4 bases and J by 0 bases, with 17 bases between the two germline ends. The CDR3 DNA follows: TGTGCCAGCAGCCCCAGCCCTAGCGCCTACTCCTACGAGCAGTACTTC. Translating it yields CASSPSPSAYSYEQYF.

The V and J genes are TRBV29-1 and TRBJ1-2; possibly TRBD1 for D (5 bases). V lost 8 bases to trimming and J lost 0 bases, with 10 bases between them. The CDR3 covers 12 residues. Germline loops: CDR1 SQVTM, CDR2 ANQGSEA. The CDR3: CSSAGTNYGYTF. The CDR3 coding sequence is TGCAGCTCGGCAGGGACTAACTATGGCTACACCTTC.

This clonotype has ten or more counts. The gene calls are TRBV7-9 and TRBJ2-7, with 9 bases lining up with TRBD1. From germline, CDR1 is SEHNR and CDR2 FQNEAQ (reference sequence). This CDR3 is built from 13 residues. V shed 5 bases and J 6 bases; nucleotides not matched to a gene: 5. As DNA, the CDR3 is TGTGCCAGCAGCGAGGACAGGGGAGTCGAGCAGTACTTC. The encoded protein is CASSEDRGVEQYF.

The chain recombines TRBV20-1 with TRBJ2-5; 12 nucleotides match TRBD2. V lost 3 bases, J lost 2 bases, and 10 bases stayed unmatched. The CDR3 spans 17 residues. Germline V gene sequence: CDR1 DFQATT, CDR2 SNEGSKA (reference sequence). CDR3 in amino acids: CSASALAGGREQETQYF. The CDR3 coding sequence is TGCAGTGCTAGCGCCCTAGCGGGAGGGCGCGAACAAGAGACCCAGTACTTC.

This clonotype was counted many times. The chain combines TRBV5-1 with TRBJ2-5; the D gene could be TRBD1 or TRBD2 (6 bases each). The V end lost 6 bases, the J end lost 5 bases, and 17 bases lay between the germline ends. Germline V gene lookup returns CDR1 SGHRS and CDR2 YFSETQ. The CDR3 extends over 14 amino acids. In DNA, the CDR3 is TGCGCCAGCATCTCCGGGGGCCAGGGGGAGACCCAGTACTTC. Residues: CASISGGQGETQYF.

The chain has TRBV6-5 and TRBJ2-7; D ambiguous. The V gene's germline CDR1 is MNHEY and CDR2 SVGAGI. The CDR3 totals 15 residues. Trimming removed 6 bases at V and 0 bases at J, with 15 bases between. The CDR3 coding sequence is TGTGCCAGCAGCCCAGAGGCGGCGAGCTCCTACGAGCAGTACTTC. Amino acid sequence: CASSPEAASSYEQYF.

The rearrangement uses TRBV9 and TRBJ2-2; a weak D match, TRBD2 (5 bases). Deletions cut 7 bases from V and 0 bases from J, with 10 bases between. The CDR3 totals 14 residues. Per the germline V gene, CDR1 is SGDLS and CDR2 is YYNGEE. CDR3 DNA sequence: TGTGCCAGCCAAACCGGGACGAACACCGGGGAGCTGTTTTTT. Its translation is CASQTGTNTGELFF.

The chain carries TRBV29-1 and TRBJ2-7; 8 bases agree with TRBD1. Germline CDR1 SQVTM, CDR2 ANQGSEA. V lost 6 bases, J lost 0 bases, and 4 bases stayed unmatched. The CDR3 runs 13 residues. The CDR3 is CSVKDRDSYEQYF. CDR3 DNA sequence: TGCAGCGTCAAGGACAGGGACTCCTACGAGCAGTACTTC.

In this sample, this clonotype turned up many times. The V gene is TRBV2, the J gene TRBJ1-6, with D uncertain. V gave up 0 bases and J gave up 9 bases, with 9 bases separating them. CDR1 SNHLY and CDR2 FYNNEI come from the germline V gene. The CDR3 spans 14 residues. The CDR3 reads CASSEADTASPLHF. In DNA, the CDR3 is TGTGCCAGCAGTGAAGCGGATACAGCTTCACCCCTCCACTTT.

This clonotype occurred many times. The V and J genes are TRBV29-1 and TRBJ1-1; D is unresolved. Germline CDR1 reads SQVTM; CDR2 reads ANQGSEA. This CDR3 has 13 amino acids. V was trimmed by 3 bases and J by 1 base, leaving 9 bases between them. The CDR3 spells CSVDGRANTEAFF. CDR3 DNA: TGCAGCGTTGACGGTAGGGCGAACACTGAAGCTTTCTTT.

Points on this clonotype: A read error is possible here, since a much larger clone lies one base away. The V call is TRBV10-3, the J call TRBJ2-7, with TRBD2 as a possible D gene (5 bases). Germline V gene data show CDR1 as ENHRY and CDR2 as SYGVKD. The germline V and J ends were trimmed by 6 bases and 5 bases, with 17 bases remaining between them. CDR3 size: 14 residues. CDR3 region: CAISSRALLDEQYF. The CDR3 DNA reads as TGTGCCATCAGCTCGCGGGCATTGTTGGACGAGCAGTACTTC.

V usage is TRBV9 and J usage is TRBJ2-7, with TRBD1 matching 7 bases. With 2 bases clipped from V and 3 bases from J, the junction kept 5 bases outside the gene matches. Germline CDR1 SGDLS, CDR2 YYNGEE. The CDR3 has 14 residues. The CDR3 DNA reads as TGTGCCAGCAGCGTCGGGACAGCGGACTACGAGCAGTACTTC. Translating it yields CASSVGTADYEQYF.

The V gene is TRBV5-4, the J gene TRBJ2-7; tentative D call: TRBD2 (6 bases). The CDR3 spans 13 residues. Germline V gene sequence: CDR1 SGHNT, CDR2 YYREEE (reference sequence). Trimming left V 4 bases short and J 3 bases short, with 11 bases between. CDR3 loop: CASSQWGVYEQYF. The CDR3 coding sequence is TGTGCCAGCAGCCAATGGGGGGTCTACGAGCAGTACTTC.

J is TRBJ2-7 and V is TRBV20-1, with D maybe TRBD1 (6 bases). The germline gives CDR1 DFQATT, CDR2 SNEGSKA (reference sequence). V gave up 1 base and J gave up 5 bases, with 9 bases separating them. The CDR3 is 12 residues long. CDR3 loop: CSARVTGDEQYF. CDR3 bases: TGCAGTGCTAGAGTGACAGGTGACGAGCAGTACTTC.

The genes are TRBV6-5 and TRBJ2-7; no clear D gene. Trimming stripped 4 bases from V and 9 bases from J, with 10 bases between. The CDR3 sequence is 11 residues long. CDR1 is MNHEY and CDR2 is SVGAGI in the germline V gene. Here the CDR3 reads CASSSYSGQYF. CDR3 in DNA: TGTGCCAGCAGTTCCTATTCCGGGCAGTACTTC.

In this sample, this clonotype turned up a few times. This chain connects TRBV9 to TRBJ2-7; no firm D call. Germline V gives CDR1 SGDLS, CDR2 YYNGEE. CDR3 length equals 14 residues. V was shortened by 0 bases and J by 3 bases, with 10 bases between the two germline ends. CDR3 sequence (DNA): TGTGCCAGCAGCGTAGGGACGGCCAACTACGAGCAGTACTTC. Translating it yields CASSVGTANYEQYF.

In its sample, this clonotype was seen a few times. The rearrangement uses TRBV5-1 and TRBJ1-6, with D hard to call. The germline CDR1 and CDR2 sequences are SGHRS and YFSETQ. The CDR3 covers 16 residues. V was clipped by 4 bases and J by 1 base, with 12 bases between them. CDR3 sequence reads: CASSRKAESYNSPLHF. Written as DNA, the CDR3 is TGCGCCAGCAGCCGAAAGGCAGAATCCTATAATTCACCCCTCCACTTT.

V gene TRBV7-3 combines with J gene TRBJ2-6, with TRBD2 identical over 9 bases. CDR3 length equals 16 residues. V trimming: 5 bases; J trimming: 3 bases; junction bases outside the gene matches: 5. Germline assignment: CDR1 SGHTA and CDR2 FQGTGA. The CDR3 region is CASSPAGGYGANVLTF. The CDR3 DNA reads TGTGCCAGCAGCCCAGCGGGGGGTTATGGGGCCAACGTCCTGACTTTC.